These 10 T cell receptor beta chains originate from one sample sequenced in a study of regulatory T cells in long-lasting Graves disease. Documented time point: newly diagnosed GD, antithyroid drugs for less than 3 months. PBMC-extracted RNA yielded the TCR library. In building TCR beta libraries, iRepertoire HTBI primers were used together with Arm-PCR of CDR3 regions. Using its own MiXCR run on the multiplex PCR reads, TCRdb lists one record per CDR3 protein. The sample holds about 420,000 distinct CDR3 sequences, around 17% seen once. A further study also used this sample, focusing on T cells in Graves' hyperthyroidism and ophthalmopathy.

The specimen comprised peripheral blood mononuclear cells (PBMCs), sampled at new diagnosis, from a patient treated with antithyroid drugs. Receptor source: a woman between 18 and 30 years old with Graves disease.

This clonotype was counted ten times or more. V is TRBV20-1 and J is TRBJ1-1; a possible D gene is TRBD1 (6 bases). The ends were cut back, 1 base at V and 0 bases at J, with 12 bases in the middle. The CDR3 loop spans 15 amino acids. Germline-derived CDR1 and CDR2 are DFQATT and SNEGSKA (reference sequence). The CDR3 sequence: CSARAPDRLNTEAFF. The CDR3 DNA follows: TGCAGTGCTAGAGCCCCGGACAGACTGAACACTGAAGCTTTCTTT.

This clonotype was recorded at least ten times. The genes are TRBV18 and TRBJ1-1; D gene ambiguous. Germline V lookup: CDR1 KGHSH, CDR2 LQKENI. This CDR3 is 14 amino acids long. V dropped 2 bases and J dropped 1 base, with 8 bases sitting between them. The chain's CDR3 is CASSPATKNTEAFF. Here the CDR3 DNA reads TGTGCCAGCTCACCAGCGACAAAGAACACTGAAGCTTTCTTT.

This clonotype was counted at least ten times. The rearrangement links TRBV13 to TRBJ1-1; 9 positions match TRBD1. V was pared by 1 base and J by 4 bases, with 1 base of the junction left unmatched. This CDR3 is 14 amino acids long. Germline V gives CDR1 PRHDT, CDR2 FYEKMQ (reference sequence). The CDR3 loop is CASSLVTGGTEAFF. The CDR3 DNA reads TGTGCCAGCAGCTTAGTGACAGGGGGCACTGAAGCTTTCTTT.

The rearrangement links TRBV19 to TRBJ1-1; 9 bases match TRBD1. With V trimmed by 6 bases and J by 4 bases, 12 bases remained unmatched. The CDR3 sequence is 16 residues long. Germline V CDR1 and CDR2: LNHDA, SQIVND (reference sequence). The CDR3 sequence: CASRRPAGQGSTEAFF. CDR3 sequence (DNA): TGTGCCAGTAGACGTCCCGCGGGACAGGGCAGCACTGAAGCTTTCTTT.

This clonotype was seen at least ten times. The chain links TRBV7-3 to TRBJ2-7; possible D gene TRBD2, 6 bases. The CDR3 consists of 14 residues. Germline V gives CDR1 SGHTA, CDR2 FQGTGA. Deletions cut 1 base from V and 6 bases from J, with 13 bases between. For the CDR3, the DNA is TGTGCCAGCAGCTTAAATGGAGGGGCGGGCGAGCAGTACTTC. Translating it yields CASSLNGGAGEQYF.

In this sample, this clonotype turned up a few times. The chain recombines TRBV7-3 with TRBJ2-3; tentatively, D is TRBD1 or TRBD2 (6 bases each). V was cut by 5 bases and J by 0 bases, with 15 bases left in between. Germline V CDR1 and CDR2: SGHTA, FQGTGA. The CDR3 is 16 amino acids. The CDR3 is CASSTWGAPSTDTQYF. The CDR3 DNA reads TGTGCCAGCAGCACATGGGGGGCACCAAGCACAGATACGCAGTATTTT.

This clonotype was observed a single time. The genes are TRBV7-9 and TRBJ1-5; 7 nucleotides line up with TRBD1. V shed 3 bases and J 3 bases; nucleotides not matched to a gene: 2. The CDR3 loop spans 14 amino acids. Looked up from germline, CDR1 is SEHNR and CDR2 is FQNEAQ (reference sequence). The CDR3 protein is CASSFQGDNQPQHF. In DNA form, the CDR3 reads TGTGCCAGCAGCTTTCAGGGGGACAATCAGCCCCAGCATTTT.

This clonotype has a count of ten or more. The rearrangement joins TRBV18 to TRBJ2-3; the D gene is possibly TRBD2 (5 bases). Germline V gives CDR1 KGHSH, CDR2 LQKENI. This CDR3 region has 15 residues. Trimming cost V 2 bases and J 2 bases, with 11 bases left between them. The CDR3 spells CASSPLVGNTDTQYF. The CDR3 DNA sequence: TGTGCCAGCTCACCATTAGTCGGGAACACAGATACGCAGTATTTT.

This clonotype was detected ten times or more. The gene calls are TRBV7-2 and TRBJ2-5; TRBD1 might be the D (5 bases). The CDR3 is made up of 13 amino acids. Germline V gives CDR1 SGHTA, CDR2 FQGNSA. V was shortened by 2 bases and J by 12 bases, with 16 bases between the two germline ends. CDR3 amino acids: CASSLLPGHPEYF. The CDR3 DNA reads TGTGCCAGCAGCTTACTGCCCGGACACCCAGAGTACTTC.

In its sample, this clonotype was seen a few times. DNA for the CDR3: TGTGCCAGCAGCCAAGCTGGAGGCGGGACGGGGGATCAGCCCCAGCATTTT. It yields the protein CASSQAGGGTGDQPQHF. V is TRBV3-1 and J is TRBJ1-5; tentative D call: TRBD1 (5 bases). The CDR3 is 17 residues long. The germline V and J ends were trimmed by 1 base and 5 bases, with 18 bases remaining between them. In germline, CDR1 is LGHDT, CDR2 YNNKEL (reference sequence).